A selection of T cell receptor beta chains follows, all from one sample in a study of T cell responses to AZD1222 COVID-19 vaccine. Here immunoSEQ multiplex PCR was the method, and the copy in TCRdb shows in-frame clones only, minus some. Seen here are 150,000 or so clones, around 91% observed once, and the top ten hold around 6.3%. Sequenced material: peripheral blood, taken 28 days after the second AZD1222 dose. All receptors come from an adult who received the AZD1222 COVID-19 vaccine. Each CDR3 is given with its conserved first and last residue. The order of the fields is V gene, J gene, D gene, clone size, CDR3 DNA, CDR3 protein. D genes are given only for firm matches. Rows may omit the clone size; those that give it use once, few, many or a size class.

TRBV6-5	TRBJ1-2	.	.	TGTGCCAGCAGAACCACCCAAGAGAGTAACGGCTACACCTTC	CASRTTQESNGYTF
TRBV4-2	TRBJ1-2	.	once	TGTGCCAGCAGCCAAGACTCCGTTTCTTACTATGGCTACACCTTC	CASSQDSVSYYGYTF
TRBV2	TRBJ1-2	TRBD1	.	TGTGCCAGCAAACAGGGGGCGCAGGGCTACACCTTC	CASKQGAQGYTF
TRBV7-8	TRBJ2-1	TRBD2	.	TGTGCCAGCAGCTTAGATAGCGGGAGCAGCAATGAGCAGTTCTTC	CASSLDSGSSNEQFF
TRBV2	TRBJ2-3	TRBD2	.	TGTGCCAGCAGGTTAGCGGGAGTGGCAGATACGCAGTATTTT	CASRLAGVADTQYF
TRBV28	TRBJ2-2	.	.	TGTGCCAGCAGTTTGACCGGACAGAGCACCGGGGAGCTGTTTTTT	CASSLTGQSTGELFF
TRBV2	TRBJ1-5	TRBD1	.	TGTGCCAGCAGTGTGGGACAGAACAATCAGCCCCAGCATTTT	CASSVGQNNQPQHF
TRBV7-9	TRBJ2-1	TRBD2	.	TGTGCCAGCAGCTTAGGTAGCGGGAGGGCCACTGAGCAGTTCTTC	CASSLGSGRATEQFF
TRBV7-2	TRBJ1-5	.	.	TGTGCCAGCAGCTTAGCCAACGATCAGCCCCAGCATTTT	CASSLANDQPQHF
TRBV7-7	TRBJ2-3	.	.	TGTGCCAGCAGCTTAGACGGACTGTCAACAGATACGCAGTATTTT	CASSLDGLSTDTQYF
TRBV20-1	TRBJ2-1	.	.	TGCAGTGCTAGAGGGGGGCGAAGGCTGTTCTTC	CSARGGRRLFF
TRBV11-2	TRBJ1-2	.	.	TGTGCCAGCAGCCTAGAACCAGGAAACTATGGCTACACCTTC	CASSLEPGNYGYTF
TRBV18	TRBJ1-4	.	.	TGTGCCAGCTCTCCGGGTGAGGATGAAAAACTGTTTTTT	CASSPGEDEKLFF
TRBV5-1	TRBJ2-3	TRBD2	.	TGCGCCAGCAGCTTGGGGACTAGCGGGGGAGGCGATACGCAGTATTTT	CASSLGTSGGGDTQYF
TRBV14	TRBJ1-6	.	.	TGTGCCAGCAGCCTGGGGGGCCTTCGACCCCTCCACTTT	CASSLGGLRPLHF
TRBV6-6	TRBJ2-7	TRBD2	.	TGTGCCAGCAGTTACCCGCGGGACGGGAGGATTTCCGAGCAGTACTTC	CASSYPRDGRISEQYF
TRBV5-1	TRBJ1-2	.	.	TGCGCCAGCAGACCCCCAGGGGCCAACTATGGCTACACCTTC	CASRPPGANYGYTF
TRBV9	TRBJ2-4	.	.	TGTGCCAGCAGCGTTAACCAAGCCAAAAACATTCAGTACTTC	CASSVNQAKNIQYF
TRBV7-2	TRBJ2-3	.	.	TGTGCCAGCAGCTTCGGGGTCCGCACAGATACGCAGTATTTT	CASSFGVRTDTQYF
TRBV6-5	TRBJ2-7	TRBD1	.	TGTGCCAGCAGTCCCCAGGGGGCGTCTGTCCACGAGCAGTACTTC	CASSPQGASVHEQYF
TRBV6-2/TRBV6-3	TRBJ2-3	TRBD2	.	TGTGCCAGCAGTGATAGCGGGGGGCCGGGTACGCAGTATTTT	CASSDSGGPGTQYF
TRBV7-2	TRBJ1-4	TRBD1	few	TGTGCCAGCAGCCCAGGACAGGGGAGTGAAAAACTGTTTTTT	CASSPGQGSEKLFF
TRBV9	TRBJ2-1	TRBD2	.	TGTGCCAGCAGCGTAGGCGGGGGGGCCTCCAATGAGCAGTTCTTC	CASSVGGGASNEQFF
TRBV9	TRBJ1-1	TRBD1	.	TGTGCCAGCAGCGTAGACAGGGGTGGGATAACTTTCTTT	CASSVDRGGITFF
TRBV15	TRBJ1-2	.	.	TGTGCCACCAGCTCGGGAAACCAGGGCTATGGCTACACCTTC	CATSSGNQGYGYTF
TRBV29-1	TRBJ2-7	.	.	TGCAGCGTTGTAGGTCCGCCACTATACGAGCAGTACTTC	CSVVGPPLYEQYF
TRBV24-1	TRBJ2-3	.	.	TGTGCCACCAGTGACCCCAGGGCGTTTGAAACAGATACGCAGTATTTT	CATSDPRAFETDTQYF